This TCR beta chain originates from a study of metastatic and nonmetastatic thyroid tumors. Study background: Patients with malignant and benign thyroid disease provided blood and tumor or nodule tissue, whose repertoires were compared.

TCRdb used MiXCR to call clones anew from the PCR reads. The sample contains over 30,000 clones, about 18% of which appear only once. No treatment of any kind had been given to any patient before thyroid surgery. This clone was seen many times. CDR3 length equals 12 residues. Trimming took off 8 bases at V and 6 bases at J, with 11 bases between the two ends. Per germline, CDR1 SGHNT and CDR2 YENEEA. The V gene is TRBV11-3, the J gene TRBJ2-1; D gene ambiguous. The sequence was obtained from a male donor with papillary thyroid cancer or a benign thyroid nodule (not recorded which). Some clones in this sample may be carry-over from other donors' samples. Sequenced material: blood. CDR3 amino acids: CASGKGPNEQFF. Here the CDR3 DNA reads TGTGCCAGCGGGAAAGGGCCCAATGAGCAGTTCTTC.